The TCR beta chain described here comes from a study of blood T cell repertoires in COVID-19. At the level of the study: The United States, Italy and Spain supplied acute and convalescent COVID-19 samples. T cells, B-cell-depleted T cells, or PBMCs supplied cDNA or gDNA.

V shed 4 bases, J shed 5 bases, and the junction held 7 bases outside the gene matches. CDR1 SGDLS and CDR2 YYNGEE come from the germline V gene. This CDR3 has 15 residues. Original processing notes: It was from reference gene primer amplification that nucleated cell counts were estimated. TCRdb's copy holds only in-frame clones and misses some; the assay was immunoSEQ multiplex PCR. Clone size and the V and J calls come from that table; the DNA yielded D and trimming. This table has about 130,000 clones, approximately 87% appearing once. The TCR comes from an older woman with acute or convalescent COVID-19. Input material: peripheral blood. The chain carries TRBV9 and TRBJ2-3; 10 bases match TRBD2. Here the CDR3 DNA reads TGTGCCAGCAGCCCTAGCGGGAGAGAAGGAGATACGCAGTATTTT. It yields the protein CASSPSGREGDTQYF.